What follows is one T cell receptor (beta chain) and its context. The antigen remains undetermined. The germline CDR1 and CDR2 sequences are LGHNA and YNFKEQ. Trimming removed 0 bases at V and 1 base at J, with 9 bases between. CDR3 size: 16 residues. These donors counted as nominally healthy when sampled, but unrecorded immune exposures were likely. These data originate in a study of cytomegalovirus exposure and HLA in healthy donors. 13 Jbeta primers and 60 Vbeta primers were used for the PCR. Profiled with immunoSEQ multiplex PCR; TCRdb holds only in-frame clones, not every one. The data hold about 130,000 clones, with roughly four fifths observed a single time. Study outcomes and limitations: Presence/absence analyses treated sequencing depth as roughly uniform across donors. An analysis done earlier found most TCR beta V segments productive about 90% or about 30% of the time.

This TCR was recovered from a woman between 35 and 50 years old in good health and CMV-seropositive. Sequenced input: PBMCs. This sequence joins TRBV4-2 and TRBJ2-2, with D perhaps matching TRBD2 (5 bases). The CDR3 spells CASSQDLAQNTGELFF. CDR3 sequence (DNA): TGTGCCAGCAGCCAAGATTTAGCGCAGAACACCGGGGAGCTGTTTTTT.